This entry describes one TCR beta chain. This CDR3 contains 13 residues. V lost 0 bases to trimming and J lost 4 bases, with 7 bases between them. CDR1 and CDR2 from the germline V gene are SGHRS and YFSETQ. The data were obtained in a study of OX40 agonist ivuxolimab in advanced cancers. The method was immunoSEQ multiplex PCR; TCRdb's version includes in-frame clones alone and lacks a portion of them. Seen here are some 86,000 clones, around 88% observed once, and the top ten hold roughly 1.4%. The TCR was taken from an adult with an advanced solid tumor such as melanoma, head and neck, liver or kidney cancer. This specimen consisted of CD4+ or CD8+ T cells sorted from blood, obtained in a trial of the OX40 agonist ivuxolimab. V gene TRBV5-1 combines with J gene TRBJ1-2, with D hard to call. CDR3 amino acids: CASSLVQFYGYTF. The CDR3 nucleotides are TGCGCCAGCAGCTTGGTTCAGTTCTATGGCTACACCTTC.